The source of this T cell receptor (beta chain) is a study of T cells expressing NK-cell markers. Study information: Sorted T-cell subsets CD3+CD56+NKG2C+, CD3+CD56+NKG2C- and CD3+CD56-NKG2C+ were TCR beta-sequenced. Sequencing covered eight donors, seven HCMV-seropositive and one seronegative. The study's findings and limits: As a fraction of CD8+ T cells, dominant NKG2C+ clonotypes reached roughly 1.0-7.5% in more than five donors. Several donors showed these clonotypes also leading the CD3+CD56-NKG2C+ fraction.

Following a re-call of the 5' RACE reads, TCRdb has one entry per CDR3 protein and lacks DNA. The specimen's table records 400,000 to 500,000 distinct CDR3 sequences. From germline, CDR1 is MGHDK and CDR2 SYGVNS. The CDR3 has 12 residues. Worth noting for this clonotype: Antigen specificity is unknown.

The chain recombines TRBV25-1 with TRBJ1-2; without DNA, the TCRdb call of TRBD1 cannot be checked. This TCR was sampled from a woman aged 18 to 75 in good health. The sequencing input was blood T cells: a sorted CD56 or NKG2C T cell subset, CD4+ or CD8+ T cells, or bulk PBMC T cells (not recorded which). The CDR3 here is CASRGQAYGYTF.